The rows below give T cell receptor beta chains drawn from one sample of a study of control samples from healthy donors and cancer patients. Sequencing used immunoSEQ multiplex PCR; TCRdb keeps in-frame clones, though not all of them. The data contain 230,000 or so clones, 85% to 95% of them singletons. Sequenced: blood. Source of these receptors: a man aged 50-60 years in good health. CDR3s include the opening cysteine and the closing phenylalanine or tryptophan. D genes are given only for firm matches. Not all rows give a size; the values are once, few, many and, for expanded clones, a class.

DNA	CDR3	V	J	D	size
TGTGCCAGCAGCGTGACTAGCGGGATGTACAATGAGCAGTTCTTC	CASSVTSGMYNEQFF	TRBV9	TRBJ2-1	TRBD2	NA
TGTGCCAGCAGCCCGACAGGGCGAGGCTACACCTTC	CASSPTGRGYTF	TRBV3-1/TRBV3-2	TRBJ1-2	TRBD1	NA
TGTGCCACCAGCAGAGTGACCAGGGGAATCTATTTTTTT	CATSRVTRGIYFF	TRBV15	TRBJ1-5	NA	NA
TGTGCCAGCTCACCGGCCGGGAATGAGCAGTTCTTC	CASSPAGNEQFF	TRBV18	TRBJ2-1	NA	NA
TGTGCCAGCAGCCAGGGAGACAGGACCCTGAACACTGAAGCTTTCTTT	CASSQGDRTLNTEAFF	TRBV9	TRBJ1-1	NA	NA
TGTGCCAGCAGCGGGACCCCCCCCACAGATACGCAGTATTTT	CASSGTPPTDTQYF	TRBV2	TRBJ2-3	NA	NA
TGTGCCAGCTCACCTAATACAGATACGCAGTATTTT	CASSPNTDTQYF	TRBV18	TRBJ2-3	NA	NA
TGTGCCAGCAGCCAAGATCGGGGCGGGGGCACGAACACTGAAGCTTTCTTT	CASSQDRGGGTNTEAFF	TRBV4-2	TRBJ1-1	NA	NA
TGTGCCAGCAGCTTAGGGGTGGGCAGGTTGGGCACTGAAGCTTTCTTT	CASSLGVGRLGTEAFF	TRBV7-9	TRBJ1-1	NA	NA
TGCACCAGCAGCCAAGAGGGGGGCCCGCTTGGAAACACCATATATTTT	CTSSQEGGPLGNTIYF	TRBV1	TRBJ1-3	NA	NA
TGTGCCAGCAGCCGGGAGGGTGTGGGGGAGACCCAGTACTTC	CASSREGVGETQYF	TRBV3-1/TRBV3-2	TRBJ2-5	TRBD2	NA
TGTGCTTTCCAAGGGGAGCAGCCCCAGCATTTT	CAFQGEQPQHF	TRBV7-9	TRBJ1-5	NA	NA
TGTGCCAGCAGTGCTGATAGGGGCTACACCTTC	CASSADRGYTF	TRBV28	TRBJ1-2	NA	NA
TGTGCCAGCAGTGAAGGGAACTACTTAGCTAACTATGGCTACACCTTC	CASSEGNYLANYGYTF	TRBV6-1	TRBJ1-2	NA	NA
TGTGCCAGCAGTGCCCACGGTGACAATCAGCCCCAGCATTTT	CASSAHGDNQPQHF	TRBV6-2/TRBV6-3	TRBJ1-5	NA	NA
TGTGCCAGCAGTTCCATGACCACAGGGATCTATGGCTACACCTTC	CASSSMTTGIYGYTF	TRBV6-6	TRBJ1-2	NA	NA
TGCGCCAGCAGCTTGAAGGACAGCCAAGGCTACACCTTC	CASSLKDSQGYTF	TRBV5-1	TRBJ1-2	NA	NA
TGTGCCAGCAGCTCCCGGGACAGGGCCAATCAGCCCCAGCATTTT	CASSSRDRANQPQHF	TRBV7-8	TRBJ1-5	TRBD1	NA
TGTGCCAGCAGCTGGGGACAACTGCAGCCCCAGCATTTT	CASSWGQLQPQHF	TRBV7-2	TRBJ1-5	NA	NA
TGCGCCAGCAGCGGGACAGGGGGCTACTCTACTTATGAAAAACTGTTTTTT	CASSGTGGYSTYEKLFF	TRBV5-1	TRBJ1-4	TRBD1	NA
TGCGCCAGCAGCCAAGGAGGGGGTCGGGACAGGGCCGCGCGGCAGTACTTC	CASSQGGGRDRAARQYF	TRBV4-1	TRBJ2-7	TRBD1	NA
TGTGCCAGCAGCTTATCGTGGGCCAGGCAAGAGACCCAGTACTTC	CASSLSWARQETQYF	TRBV7-2	TRBJ2-5	NA	NA
TGTGCCAGTAGTATTGAGGGGGCGATGAACACTGAAGCTTTCTTT	CASSIEGAMNTEAFF	TRBV19	TRBJ1-1	TRBD1	NA
TGTGCCAGCAGCTCCCTAGGGACAGGGGCCACTGAAGCTTTCTTT	CASSSLGTGATEAFF	TRBV6-5	TRBJ1-1	TRBD1	once
TGTGCCAGCAGAAGAACGTGGGACACCGGGGAGCTGTTTTTT	CASRRTWDTGELFF	TRBV5-8	TRBJ2-2	NA	NA
TGCAGGGGTTTGGATACGCAGTATTTT	CRGLDTQYF	TRBV20-1	TRBJ2-3	NA	few
TGCGCCAGCAGTTCCGGACAGACTTGGAACGAGCAGTACTTC	CASSSGQTWNEQYF	TRBV5-1	TRBJ2-7	NA	NA
TGTGCCAGCAGCTTGCGGCGGGGGGGACAAGATACGCAGTATTTT	CASSLRRGGQDTQYF	TRBV7-2	TRBJ2-3	TRBD2	NA
TGCAGCGCGATCCGGCAGGGGCAAAAAGAGACCCAGTACTTC	CSAIRQGQKETQYF	TRBV29-1	TRBJ2-5	NA	NA
TGTGCCAGCAGTGAACAAGGGATTAACCATGGCTACACCTTC	CASSEQGINHGYTF	TRBV6-4	TRBJ1-2	NA	NA
TGTGCCACCAGCGAACGAGGGTCTCAAGGGCAGTATTTT	CATSERGSQGQYF	TRBV24-1	TRBJ2-3	NA	once
TGTGCCAGCAGTTACTCCACAGGTAACACTGAAGCTTTCTTT	CASSYSTGNTEAFF	TRBV6-6	TRBJ1-1	NA	NA
TGTGCCACCTCATCGGGGGAGACCCAGTACTTC	CATSSGETQYF	TRBV5-6	TRBJ2-5	NA	NA
TGTGCCAGCAGCGCGGACAGGGGCGGCAATTCACCCCTCCACTTT	CASSADRGGNSPLHF	TRBV3-1/TRBV3-2	TRBJ1-6	TRBD1	few
TGTGCCAGCAGTGAACAAGGATTAACCGGGAGGCATTTT	CASSEQGLTGRHF	TRBV6-1	TRBJ1-5	NA	NA